This T cell receptor (beta chain) was obtained from a study of T cells in Graves' hyperthyroidism and ophthalmopathy. Study information: The blood sample was taken at first diagnosis, before treatment began. The study, taken as a whole, reports: Blood samples included most of the expanded thyroid clonotypes exceeding 0.001.

There were TCR beta CDR3 regions amplified from RNA transcripts. Using the HTBI primer set, a first-round RT-PCR was run on the TCR CDR3. TCRdb re-called the multiplex PCR reads through MiXCR, storing one row per CDR3 protein. The top ten hold about 20% of the sample, which has approximately 400,000 distinct CDR3 sequences, about 15% seen once. Germline V gene lookup returns CDR1 GTSNPN and CDR2 SVGIG (reference sequence). This CDR3 has 16 residues. V lost 4 bases, J lost 5 bases, and 22 bases lay in between. As to this clonotype: Its antigen is unidentified.

The clonotype originates from a woman aged 25 to 39 with Graves' ophthalmopathy. Sequencing was performed on blood. The chain is built from TRBV30 and TRBJ2-3; either TRBD1 or TRBD2 may supply D (6 bases each). CDR3: CAWTIGGRGYIDTQYF. The CDR3 nucleotides read TGTGCCTGGACTATAGGGGGGCGGGGCTACATAGATACGCAGTATTTT.